These T cell receptor beta chains were read from a single sample in a study of siplizumab effects on memory and regulatory T cells. The repertoire was sequenced with immunoSEQ multiplex PCR; TCRdb's copy has only in-frame clones and lacks some. The sample has some 100,000 clones; roughly 96% are singletons. Sequencing was carried out using naive CD4+ T cells sorted from blood. These receptors originate from a human donor in good health. The CDR3 runs from the conserved cysteine through the conserved F or W. A D gene is named only where the DNA matches it firmly.

j_call,d_call,v_call,cdr3_aa,cdr3_nt
TRBJ1-2,TRBD1,TRBV27,CASSTKTGASGYTF,TGTGCCAGCAGTACCAAGACAGGGGCCTCTGGCTACACCTTC
TRBJ2-3,.,TRBV7-9,CASSLGDTPSTDTQYF,TGTGCCAGCAGCTTAGGCGACACACCGAGCACAGATACGCAGTATTTT
TRBJ2-6,TRBD1,TRBV14,CASSRDRGANVLTF,TGTGCCAGCAGCCGAGACAGGGGAGCCAACGTCCTGACTTTC
TRBJ1-5,.,TRBV5-8,CASSLEGFNQPQHF,TGTGCCAGCAGCTTGGAAGGATTCAATCAGCCCCAGCATTTT
TRBJ2-5,TRBD1,TRBV28,CATAQDRVGEETQYF,TGTGCCACTGCGCAGGACAGGGTTGGGGAAGAGACCCAGTACTTC
TRBJ2-7,TRBD1,TRBV29-1,CSVNRGHEQYF,TGCAGCGTGAACAGGGGCCACGAGCAGTACTTC
TRBJ2-3,TRBD1,TRBV11-2,CASSFGTGTDTQYF,TGTGCCAGCAGCTTCGGGACAGGCACAGATACGCAGTATTTT
TRBJ1-1,TRBD1,TRBV19,CASIRQGANTEAFF,TGTGCCAGTATCCGACAGGGAGCAAACACTGAAGCTTTCTTT
TRBJ1-5,TRBD1,TRBV6-5,CASSSTTGSNQPQHF,TGTGCCAGCAGTTCAACGACAGGGTCCAATCAGCCCCAGCATTTT
TRBJ1-1,.,TRBV14,CASSPGAGSAQTEAFF,TGTGCCAGCAGCCCAGGGGCAGGGTCGGCCCAAACTGAAGCTTTCTTT